The 28 T cell receptor beta chains presented below share a single source sample, sequenced in a study of T cells in Graves' hyperthyroidism and ophthalmopathy. The investigators amplified TCR beta CDR3 regions from RNA transcripts. HTBI primers were employed in a first-round RT-PCR of the TCR CDR3. TCRdb fed the multiplex PCR reads into MiXCR, producing one record per CDR3 protein. The sample includes 300,000 to 450,000 distinct CDR3 sequences, approximately 25% of them seen just once. Source material: blood. The origin of the receptors is a man aged 45-65 years with Graves' hyperthyroidism.

V is TRBV19 and J is TRBJ1-5, with TRBD1 as a possible D gene (5 bases). V lost 3 bases and J 2 bases, leaving 14 bases between the germline ends. CDR3 length: 16 amino acids. Germline CDR1 reads LNHDA; CDR2 reads SQIVND (reference sequence). CDR3 in DNA: TGTGCCAGTAGTATTGTTGGCAGGGCGGGCAATCAGCCCCAGCATTTT. Protein: CASSIVGRAGNQPQHF.

With respect to this clonotype: One end of the junction does not line up with germline, which may come from a read error. The V and J genes are TRBV11-3 and TRBJ2-7, with D maybe TRBD1 (6 bases). This CDR3 contains 13 residues. The germline V gene has CDR1 SGHNT and CDR2 YENEEA. The DNA of the CDR3 is TGTGCCAGCAGGTTGGACAGCTCCTGCGAGCAGTACTTC. Protein product: CASRLDSSCEQYF.

The chain combines TRBV5-1 with TRBJ1-2; no reliable D call. Germline loops: CDR1 SGHRS, CDR2 YFSETQ. CDR3 length: 13 residues. Trimming pared 0 bases from V and 8 bases from J, leaving 11 bases between. The chain's CDR3 is CASSLDVTSGYTF. CDR3 sequence (DNA): TGCGCCAGCAGCTTGGATGTGACTAGCGGCTACACCTTC. The variable domain in full, with the rest retrieved from reference TRBV5-1 and TRBJ1-2, is KAGVTQTPRYLIKTRGQQVTLSCSPISGHRSVSWYQQTPGQGLQFLFEYFSETQRNKGNFPGRFSGRQFSNSRSEMNVSTLELGDSALYLCASSLDVTSGYTFGSGTRLTVV.

In this sample, this clonotype turned up many times. V usage is TRBV28 and J usage is TRBJ2-7, with a weak D call TRBD1 (5 bases). The CDR3 has 14 residues. Trimming took off 4 bases at V and 3 bases at J, with 13 bases between the two ends. CDR1 and CDR2 from the germline V gene are MDHEN and SYDVKM. The CDR3 DNA sequence: TGTGCCAGCAGTTCGACAGAGATCCTCTACGAGCAGTACTTC. Encoded protein: CASSSTEILYEQYF. The variable domain in full, completed from reference TRBV28 and TRBJ2-7, reads DVKVTQSSRYLVKRTGEKVFLECVQDMDHENMFWYRQDPGLGLRLIYFSYDVKMKEKGDIPEGYSVSREKKERFSLILESASTNQTSMYLCASSSTEILYEQYFGPGTRLTVT.

This clonotype was seen repeatedly, ten times or more. This chain links TRBV7-3 with TRBJ2-5; the D gene is possibly TRBD2 (7 bases). Germline V gives CDR1 SGHTA, CDR2 FQGTGA. The CDR3 runs to 15 residues. V was trimmed by 2 bases and J by 4 bases, leaving 14 bases between them. The CDR3 DNA sequence: TGTGCCAGCAGCTTATCGGGGGGCTCGCTAGAGACCCAGTACTTC. It specifies CASSLSGGSLETQYF.

This clonotype was recorded at least ten times. The chain uses TRBV12-3 or TRBV12-4 and TRBJ1-2; D is possibly TRBD1 (5 bases). The CDR3 has 16 amino acids. V lost 5 bases, J lost 2 bases, and 18 bases lay in between. CDR3 nucleotides: TGTGCCAGCAGTCCCCAAACGGGACCGATGAACTATGGCTACACCTTC. It translates to CASSPQTGPMNYGYTF.

The V gene is TRBV11-1, the J gene TRBJ2-3, with 11 bases matching TRBD2. CDR3 length: 21 amino acids. J was trimmed by 0 bases and V by 5 bases; bases with no gene match: 19. Germline lookup yields CDR1 SGHAT and CDR2 FQDESV (reference sequence). The DNA for the CDR3 is TGTGCCAGCAGCCCCGATCCCGGGACTAGCGGATCCTTATGGAGCACAGATACGCAGTATTTT. Translated, it gives CASSPDPGTSGSLWSTDTQYF.

This chain uses TRBV5-4 with TRBJ2-2; no definite D call. The germline CDR1 and CDR2 sequences are SGHNT and YYREEE (reference sequence). The CDR3 length is 14 residues. The germline V and J ends were trimmed by 4 bases and 6 bases, with 13 bases remaining between them. Written as DNA, the CDR3 is TGTGCCAGCAGCCCCCCAACGGAGTCCGGGGAGCTGTTTTTT. Encoded protein: CASSPPTESGELFF.

J is TRBJ1-1 and V is TRBV6-1, with 7 bases that match TRBD1. J was trimmed by 4 bases and V by 7 bases; bases with no gene match: 6. The CDR3 totals 13 residues. Germline V gives CDR1 MNHNS, CDR2 SASEGT. The CDR3 is CASTGGLVTEAFF. The CDR3, as DNA: TGTGCCAGCACAGGGGGGTTGGTCACTGAAGCTTTCTTT.

This chain links TRBV5-5 with TRBJ2-1; TRBD2 aligns across 7 bases. The V gene's germline CDR1 is SGHKS and CDR2 YYEKEE (reference sequence). The CDR3 is made up of 14 amino acids. The J segment lost 9 bases and the V segment lost 7 bases, leaving 13 bases of the junction unmatched. CDR3 protein: CASSGREIYGEQFF. CDR3 DNA: TGTGCCAGCTCAGGGCGGGAGATTTATGGTGAGCAGTTCTTC. Variable domain in full (rest from reference TRBV5-5 and TRBJ2-1): DAGVTQSPTHLIKTRGQQVTLRCSPISGHKSVSWYQQVLGQGPQFIFQYYEKEERGRGNFPDRFSARQFPNYSSELNVNALLLGDSALYLCASSGREIYGEQFFGPGTRLTVL.

J is TRBJ2-1 and V is TRBV7-9, with TRBD2 as a possible D gene (6 bases). The germline V and J ends were trimmed by 3 bases and 4 bases, with 16 bases remaining between them. Per the germline V gene, CDR1 is SEHNR and CDR2 is FQNEAQ (reference sequence). There are 16 residues in the CDR3. The CDR3 is CASSFGTGPTYNEQFF. In DNA, the CDR3 is TGTGCCAGCAGCTTCGGGACTGGGCCGACTTACAATGAGCAGTTCTTC.

V is TRBV24-1 and J is TRBJ2-1; 9 nucleotides agree with TRBD2. Germline values: CDR1 KGHDR, CDR2 SFDVKD. The V segment lost 3 bases and the J segment 5 bases; nucleotides outside the gene matches: 13. This CDR3 has 18 residues. CDR3 residues: CATSDGVGGGGHNNEQFF. DNA of the CDR3: TGTGCCACCAGTGATGGGGTTGGCGGGGGGGGCCATAACAATGAGCAGTTCTTC.

This clonotype was seen at least ten times. The chain recombines TRBV30 with TRBJ1-1, with unresolved D. The V end lost 4 bases, the J end lost 2 bases, and 5 bases lay between the germline ends. This CDR3 is built from 11 residues. The V gene's germline CDR1 is GTSNPN and CDR2 SVGIG (reference sequence). The CDR3 DNA reads as TGTGCCTGGACAATTAACACTGAAGCTTTCTTT. It specifies CAWTINTEAFF.

V gene TRBV5-1 combines with J gene TRBJ1-2; D is undetermined. CDR1 is SGHRS and CDR2 is YFSETQ in the germline V gene. V was shortened by 4 bases and J by 6 bases, with 13 bases between the two germline ends. This CDR3 has 13 amino acids. The CDR3 nucleotides read TGCGCCAGCAGCCCTGATGGGCGGCATGGCTACACCTTC. Amino acid sequence: CASSPDGRHGYTF.

V is TRBV4-1 and J is TRBJ2-5; D gene uncertain. Trimming stripped 0 bases from V and 5 bases from J, with 25 bases between. The CDR3 has 19 amino acids. Germline-derived CDR1 and CDR2 are MGHRA and YSYEKL. The DNA of the CDR3 is TGCGCCAGCAGCCAAGATTTCCCCATAGTAGGAGCGTTCGGGGAGACCCAGTACTTC. This gives the protein CASSQDFPIVGAFGETQYF.

This clonotype was picked up many times. The CDR3 loop reads CASSLEQRNTDTQYF. The CDR3 DNA is TGTGCCAGCAGCTTAGAACAGAGGAACACAGATACGCAGTATTTT. The J gene is TRBJ2-3, the V gene TRBV7-8, with no clear D. The CDR3 contains 15 residues. Germline V CDR1 and CDR2: SGHVS, FQNEAQ. Trimming removed 1 base at V and 2 bases at J, with 10 bases between.

The J gene is TRBJ2-2, the V gene TRBV7-9; 11 bases match TRBD2. Germline CDR1 is SEHNR and CDR2 is FQNEAQ (reference sequence). V was clipped by 1 base and J by 1 base; unmatched bases: 2. This CDR3 region has 17 residues. The chain's CDR3 is CASSLGGTSGNTGELFF. The DNA for the CDR3 is TGTGCCAGCAGCTTAGGCGGGACTAGCGGGAACACCGGGGAGCTGTTTTTT.

A note on this clonotype: One end of the junction does not line up with germline, which may come from a read error. CDR3 amino acids: CASIPSLGGNAIYF. The CDR3 DNA reads TGTGCCAGCATCCCTTCACTGGGTGGAAACGCCATATATTTT. The J gene is TRBJ1-3, the V gene TRBV28; unclear D gene. The CDR3 is made up of 14 amino acids. Germline V gives CDR1 MDHEN, CDR2 SYDVKM.

This clonotype was seen repeatedly, ten times or more. The chain employs TRBV7-3 and TRBJ2-1, with a weak D call TRBD2 (7 bases). V lost 5 bases, J lost 8 bases, and 19 bases lay in between. The CDR3 is made up of 15 amino acids. The germline CDR1 and CDR2 sequences are SGHTA and FQGTGA. This CDR3 is CASSPIGGAVDEQFF. CDR3 DNA: TGTGCCAGCAGCCCCATAGGGGGGGCGGTCGATGAGCAGTTCTTC.

V gene TRBV19 combines with J gene TRBJ2-2; D perhaps matches TRBD1 (6 bases). The CDR3 has 16 amino acids. Germline V CDR1 and CDR2: LNHDA, SQIVND (reference sequence). With 4 bases removed from V and 7 bases from J, the gap between germline ends came to 19 bases. CDR3 residues: CASSRLQGRSIGELFF. The CDR3 region has the DNA TGTGCCAGTAGTAGACTACAGGGAAGGAGCATCGGGGAGCTGTTTTTT.

In its sample, this clonotype was seen many times. This chain links TRBV7-8 with TRBJ1-5; D gene unclear. V was clipped by 3 bases and J by 4 bases, with 7 bases between them. Germline V gene lookup returns CDR1 SGHVS and CDR2 FQNEAQ. CDR3 size: 13 residues. Here the CDR3 DNA reads TGTGCCAGCAGCTTCCGGTTAAATCAGCCCCAGCATTTT. Translated, it gives CASSFRLNQPQHF.

The gene calls are TRBV6-1 and TRBJ2-7; a possible D gene is TRBD1 (5 bases). Germline CDR1 and CDR2: MNHNS and SASEGT. Trimming stripped 2 bases from V and 3 bases from J, with 11 bases between. The CDR3 contains 14 residues. Here the CDR3 DNA reads TGTGCCAGCAGTGAAAGGGGCAGGGACTACGAGCAGTACTTC. Its translation is CASSERGRDYEQYF.

V gene TRBV6-1 combines with J gene TRBJ2-7; D remains unclear. In germline, CDR1 is MNHNS, CDR2 SASEGT. This CDR3 region has 15 residues. V was clipped by 1 base and J by 0 bases, with 10 bases between them. The CDR3: CASSEGTGASYEQYF. The CDR3 nucleotides read TGTGCCAGCAGTGAAGGGACGGGCGCCTCCTACGAGCAGTACTTC.

V usage is TRBV3-1 and J usage is TRBJ2-1, with a weak D call TRBD1 (6 bases). The germline CDR1 and CDR2 sequences are LGHDT and YNNKEL (reference sequence). V was clipped by 5 bases and J by 4 bases, with 12 bases between them. The CDR3 totals 14 residues. The CDR3 loop reads CASSWGRLYNEQFF. DNA of the CDR3: TGTGCCAGCAGCTGGGGGCGACTATACAATGAGCAGTTCTTC.

The V gene is TRBV30, the J gene TRBJ1-1, with 7 bases matching TRBD1. Trimming at V came to 4 bases and at J to 6 bases, leaving 2 bases not matched to a gene. Looked up from germline, CDR1 is GTSNPN and CDR2 is SVGIG (reference sequence). The CDR3 loop spans 11 amino acids. CDR3 coding DNA: TGTGCCTGGAATACAGGGGCTGAAGCTTTCTTT. It is translated as CAWNTGAEAFF.

This clonotype was recorded a few times. CDR3 nucleotide sequence: TGTGCCACCAGCAGAGAGAGAGTAGCGAGCTCCTACAATGAGCAGTTCTTC. This encodes CATSRERVASSYNEQFF. V usage is TRBV15 and J usage is TRBJ2-1; D possibly corresponds to TRBD2 (5 bases). CDR1 is LNHNV, CDR2 YYDKDF, per germline (reference sequence). Trimming removed 0 bases at V and 0 bases at J, with 12 bases between. The CDR3 has 17 residues.

This clonotype was recorded at least ten times. The rearrangement joins TRBV11-2 to TRBJ1-1; D remains unclear. The CDR3 has 12 amino acids. Trimming took off 2 bases at V and 5 bases at J, with 6 bases between the two ends. CDR1 is SGHAT, CDR2 FQNNGV, per germline. The DNA for the CDR3 is TGTGCCAGCAGCTTACAGGTGACTGAAGCTTTCTTT. This gives the protein CASSLQVTEAFF.

This clonotype has only a few counts. The rearrangement uses TRBV6-1 and TRBJ1-1, with 9 positions matching TRBD1. CDR1 and CDR2 (germline): MNHNS, SASEGT. The length of the CDR3 is 16 residues. The V segment lost 5 bases and the J segment 5 bases; nucleotides outside the gene matches: 12. CDR3 bases: TGTGCCAGCAGTTCTAGATCGACAGGGGGAAAAACTGAAGCTTTCTTT. It specifies CASSSRSTGGKTEAFF.